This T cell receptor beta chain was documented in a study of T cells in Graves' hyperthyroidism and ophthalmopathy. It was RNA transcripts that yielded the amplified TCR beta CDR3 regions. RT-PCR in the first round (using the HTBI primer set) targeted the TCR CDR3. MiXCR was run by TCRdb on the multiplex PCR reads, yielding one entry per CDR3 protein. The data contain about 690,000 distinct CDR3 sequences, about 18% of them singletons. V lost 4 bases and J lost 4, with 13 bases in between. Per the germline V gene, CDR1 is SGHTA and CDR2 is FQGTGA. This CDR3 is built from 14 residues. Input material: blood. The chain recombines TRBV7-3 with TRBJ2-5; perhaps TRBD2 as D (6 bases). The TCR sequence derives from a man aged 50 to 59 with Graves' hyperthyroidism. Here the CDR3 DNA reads TGTGCCAGCAGCTCCTACGGGAGACGAGAGACCCAGTACTTC. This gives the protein CASSSYGRRETQYF.